Below, 6 T cell receptor beta chains from the same sample are listed, as sequenced in a study of PD-L1 blockade in urothelial cancer. Time point denoted: peripheral blood 6 weeks after treatment start. Here immunoSEQ multiplex PCR was the method, and the copy in TCRdb shows in-frame clones only, minus some. The sample yields around 100,000 clones, 80% to 95% seen once. Specimen: PBMCs, collected around atezolizumab (anti-PD-L1) treatment. Receptor source: a man in his sixties with urothelial cancer.

In this sample, this clone turned up a few times. The rearrangement uses TRBV28 and TRBJ1-1; no clear D gene. Per the germline V gene, CDR1 is MDHEN and CDR2 is SYDVKM. Trimming removed 4 bases from V and 0 bases from J, with 3 bases in between. The CDR3 runs to 12 residues. The CDR3 DNA reads as TGTGCCAGCAGTTCCATGAACACTGAAGCTTTCTTT. It yields the protein CASSSMNTEAFF.

The J gene is TRBJ2-3, the V gene TRBV19, with 10 bases identical to TRBD2. V dropped 4 bases and J dropped 3; count of bases not matched to a gene: 7. Per the germline V gene, CDR1 is LNHDA and CDR2 is SQIVND (reference sequence). The CDR3 contains 16 residues. The CDR3 DNA sequence: TGTGCCAGTAGTACCATGAGCGGGGGGGAGACAGATACGCAGTATTTT. The encoded protein is CASSTMSGGETDTQYF.

CDR3 sequence (DNA): TGTGCCAGCAGCCGACGGAACAGGGGGGAGCTGTTTTTT. Translating gives CASSRRNRGELFF. V is TRBV16 and J is TRBJ2-2, with D possibly matching TRBD1 (5 bases). The V end lost 4 bases, the J end lost 8 bases, and 11 bases lay between the germline ends. This CDR3 spans 13 amino acids. Germline values: CDR1 KGHSY, CDR2 FQNENV.

The chain has TRBV30 and TRBJ2-5; 7 bases are a match to TRBD1. The V and J ends lost 1 base and 4 bases, in that order; junction bases with no gene match: 12. The length of the CDR3 is 16 residues. Germline CDR1 reads GTSNPN; CDR2 reads SVGIG (reference sequence). CDR3 sequence reads: CAWSGDPTGLLETQYF. The CDR3 DNA follows: TGTGCCTGGAGTGGGGACCCGACAGGGTTATTAGAGACCCAGTACTTC.

The V and J genes are TRBV5-1 and TRBJ2-7; 7 bases agree with TRBD1. Germline-derived CDR1 and CDR2 are SGHRS and YFSETQ. The CDR3 is 14 amino acids. V was pared by 2 bases and J by 4 bases, with 6 bases of the junction left unmatched. The DNA for the CDR3 is TGCGCCAGCAGCTTTAGGGGGCTCGAGTACGAGCAGTACTTC. The encoded protein is CASSFRGLEYEQYF.

The V and J genes are TRBV5-6 and TRBJ2-3; TRBD1 is a possible D gene (5 bases). The CDR3 runs 15 residues. The V and J ends lost 0 bases and 4 bases respectively, with 12 bases between them. Germline V gene data show CDR1 as SGHDT and CDR2 as YYEEEE. CDR3 region: CASSLAARASDTQYF. The CDR3 bases are TGTGCCAGCAGCTTGGCCGCCAGGGCCTCAGATACGCAGTATTTT.